Below are 24 T cell receptor beta chains sequenced from a single sample in a study of CD8 T cells in ankylosing spondylitis. TCRdb reanalysed the 5' RACE reads using MiXCR and keeps one entry per CDR3 protein. Of some 140,000 distinct CDR3 sequences in the sample, about an eighth are singletons; the top ten hold roughly 4.5%. Sequenced: blood, either unsorted or a sorted T cell fraction (not recorded which). The receptors were sampled from a female donor with ankylosing spondylitis or in good health (not recorded which).

This clonotype was seen more than once but under ten times. V and J are TRBV5-6 and TRBJ1-1; D uncertain. Trimming pared 0 bases from V and 5 bases from J, leaving 11 bases between. The CDR3 consists of 14 residues. Per the germline V gene, CDR1 is SGHDT and CDR2 is YYEEEE. CDR3 loop: CASSLEAGWTEAFF. In nucleotides, the CDR3 is TGTGCCAGCAGCTTGGAAGCGGGGTGGACTGAAGCTTTCTTT.

This clonotype came up many times. The chain employs TRBV6-5 and TRBJ1-2, with D unclear. In germline, CDR1 is MNHEY, CDR2 SVGAGI. Trimming removed 4 bases at V and 7 bases at J, with 10 bases between. CDR3 size: 12 residues. CDR3 in DNA: TGTGCCAGCAGTTCCGGGATTCGTGGCTACACCTTC. Its translation is CASSSGIRGYTF.

This clonotype occurred many times. The genes are TRBV12-3 or TRBV12-4 and TRBJ2-3; no definite D call. This CDR3 is built from 13 residues. Trimming took 3 bases from V and 6 from J, leaving 10 bases between them. CDR3 residues: CASSFSLEDTQYF. CDR3 in DNA: TGTGCCAGCAGTTTCTCCCTAGAGGATACGCAGTATTTT.

This clonotype was seen at least ten times. The chain links TRBV5-6 to TRBJ2-1; 10 nucleotides line up with TRBD2. V shed 4 bases, J shed 8 bases, and the junction held 21 bases outside the gene matches. CDR1 is SGHDT, CDR2 YYEEEE, per germline. This CDR3 spans 19 amino acids. CDR3 region: CASSSSGLAARLNRDEQFF. The CDR3 nucleotides read TGTGCCAGCAGCAGTAGCGGACTAGCGGCTAGATTGAATCGAGATGAGCAGTTCTTC.

This clonotype was found many times. The chain combines TRBV12-3 or TRBV12-4 with TRBJ1-5; D is undetermined. The length of the CDR3 is 15 residues. V was pared by 1 base and J by 3 bases, with 10 bases between. CDR3 DNA sequence: TGTGCCAGCAGTTTAGGGTTTGTATACAATCAGCCCCAGCATTTT. Its protein is CASSLGFVYNQPQHF.

In its sample, this clonotype was seen a few times. J is TRBJ2-7 and V is TRBV20-1, with D perhaps TRBD2 (6 bases). This CDR3 is built from 15 residues. Germline V lookup: CDR1 DFQATT, CDR2 SNEGSKA (reference sequence). Trimming cost V 3 bases and J 3 bases, with 18 bases left between them. CDR3 DNA sequence: TGCAGTGCTAGGGAAGGGATAGGAGGGTTCTACGAGCAGTACTTC. It specifies CSAREGIGGFYEQYF.

This clonotype was seen ten or more times. The rearrangement links TRBV11-2 to TRBJ2-5, with 14 bases lining up with TRBD2. The CDR3 runs 17 residues. Germline V gene lookup returns CDR1 SGHAT and CDR2 FQNNGV. Losses at the gene ends were 4 bases for V and 5 bases for J; bases not matched to a gene: 9. CDR3 in DNA: TGTGCCAGCAGCTCGGGGACTAGCGGGAGTAGTAGGGAGACCCAGTACTTC. As protein: CASSSGTSGSSRETQYF.

V is TRBV7-2 and J is TRBJ1-2; possibly TRBD1 for D (6 bases). The CDR3 consists of 14 residues. Germline assignment: CDR1 SGHTA and CDR2 FQGNSA. Trimming pared 1 base from V and 4 bases from J, leaving 10 bases between. The chain's CDR3 is CASSLGGQSYGYTF. The CDR3 region has the DNA TGTGCCAGCAGCTTAGGAGGACAGTCCTATGGCTACACCTTC. Based on the CDR3 plus reference TRBV7-2 and TRBJ1-2, the full variable domain is GAGVSQSPSNKVTEKGKDVELRCDPISGHTALYWYRQSLGQGLEFLIYFQGNSAPDKSGLPSDRFSAERTGGSVSTLTIQRTQQEDSAVYLCASSLGGQSYGYTFGSGTRLTVV.

This clonotype was recorded many times. The gene calls are TRBV4-2 and TRBJ2-5, with a possible D match to TRBD2 (5 bases). The germline CDR1 and CDR2 sequences are LGHNA and YNFKEQ. The CDR3 spans 13 residues. The V end lost 0 bases, the J end lost 4 bases, and 6 bases lay between the germline ends. The CDR3 sequence is CASSQESGETQYF. CDR3 coding DNA: TGTGCCAGCAGCCAAGAAAGCGGAGAGACCCAGTACTTC.

This clonotype was seen only a few times. The chain joins TRBV28 to TRBJ2-2; TRBD2 is a possible D gene (6 bases). Trimming stripped 10 bases from V and 0 bases from J, with 12 bases between. Germline V gene data show CDR1 as MDHEN and CDR2 as SYDVKM. There are 14 residues in the CDR3. The CDR3 bases are TGTGCCACCGGACTATTCGCGAACACCGGGGAGCTGTTTTTT. It specifies CATGLFANTGELFF.

This clonotype was observed at least ten times. The chain employs TRBV5-1 and TRBJ2-7; D may correspond to TRBD1 or TRBD2 (5 bases each). Trimming stripped 2 bases from V and 3 bases from J, with 12 bases between. CDR1 and CDR2 from the germline V gene are SGHRS and YFSETQ. The CDR3 runs 14 residues. As DNA, the CDR3 is TGCGCCAGCAGCTTTGGAGGCCAGGGCTACGAGCAGTACTTC. Translated, it gives CASSFGGQGYEQYF.

This clonotype was recorded many times. The V call is TRBV18, the J call TRBJ2-5; 9 bases map to TRBD1. Germline V gene lookup returns CDR1 KGHSH and CDR2 LQKENI. After removal of 2 bases from V and 5 bases from J, the junction contained 6 bases not matched to a gene. The CDR3 is 15 residues long. The CDR3, as DNA: TGTGCCAGCTCACCAGGACAGGGGCCAGGGGAGACCCAGTACTTC. Translated, it gives CASSPGQGPGETQYF.

The count of this clonotype is one. The chain recombines TRBV18 with TRBJ2-7; 7 nucleotides line up with TRBD1. This CDR3 is 15 amino acids long. V trimming: 3 bases; J trimming: 3 bases; junction bases outside the gene matches: 8. Germline V gives CDR1 KGHSH, CDR2 LQKENI. CDR3 sequence reads: CASSPLTGANYEQYF. The DNA of the CDR3 is TGTGCCAGCTCACCCTTAACAGGGGCCAACTACGAGCAGTACTTC. Complete variable domain (other parts from reference TRBV18 and TRBJ2-7): NAGVMQNPRHLVRRRGQEARLRCSPMKGHSHVYWYRQLPEEGLKFMVYLQKENIIDESGMPKERFSAEFPKEGPSILRIQQVVRGDSAAYFCASSPLTGANYEQYFGPGTRLTVT.

This clonotype was seen repeatedly, ten times or more. The chain uses TRBV30 and TRBJ2-2; D is unclear. This CDR3 contains 13 residues. Germline loops: CDR1 GTSNPN, CDR2 SVGIG (reference sequence). With 1 base removed from V and 5 bases from J, the gap between germline ends came to 8 bases. CDR3 sequence: CAWSEAETGELFF. The DNA of the CDR3 is TGTGCCTGGAGTGAGGCCGAAACCGGGGAGCTGTTTTTT.

This clonotype was detected ten times or more. The rearrangement joins TRBV7-2 to TRBJ2-5; D is unclear. Germline CDR1 reads SGHTA; CDR2 reads FQGNSA. Between the trimmed V and J ends, which lost 5 bases and 5 bases, there was a span of 6 bases. This CDR3 is built from 11 residues. The CDR3 sequence is CASSMRETQYF. The CDR3 nucleotides are TGTGCCAGCAGCATGAGGGAGACCCAGTACTTC.

This clonotype appeared many times. This chain joins TRBV15 and TRBJ2-1, with no clear D. This CDR3 has 14 amino acids. The germline V gene encodes CDR1 LNHNV and CDR2 YYDKDF (reference sequence). Trimming removed 1 base from V and 4 bases from J, with 8 bases in between. The CDR3 is CATSRGAFYNEQFF. CDR3 coding DNA: TGTGCCACCAGCAGAGGGGCGTTTTACAATGAGCAGTTCTTC.

The table lists this clonotype with many counts. The J gene is TRBJ2-1, the V gene TRBV5-1, with TRBD1 identical over 7 bases. J was trimmed by 3 bases and V by 4 bases; bases with no gene match: 4. The CDR3 loop spans 14 amino acids. Germline-derived CDR1 and CDR2 are SGHRS and YFSETQ. Here the CDR3 DNA reads TGCGCCAGCAGCCCCGACAGGGACTACAATGAGCAGTTCTTC. Protein: CASSPDRDYNEQFF.

This clonotype came up many times. V is TRBV7-2 and J is TRBJ2-3, with a possible D match to TRBD1 (6 bases). CDR1 and CDR2 from the germline V gene are SGHTA and FQGNSA. The ends were cut back, 2 bases at V and 10 bases at J, with 13 bases in the middle. The CDR3 extends over 13 amino acids. The CDR3 coding sequence is TGTGCCAGCAGCTTAAACACACAGGGATCGCAGTATTTT. Its translation is CASSLNTQGSQYF.

This clonotype was seen repeatedly, ten times or more. The chain links TRBV5-1 to TRBJ2-7; 7 bases are a match to TRBD1. Germline trimming cut 0 bases from V and 6 bases from J; bases unmatched to any gene: 0. The CDR3 runs 12 residues. Germline V gene data show CDR1 as SGHRS and CDR2 as YFSETQ. In DNA form, the CDR3 reads TGCGCCAGCAGCTTGGACAGGGGCGAGCAGTACTTC. Residues: CASSLDRGEQYF.

This clonotype was counted ten times or more. The chain's CDR3 is CASSFNGLGHYGYTF. DNA of the CDR3: TGTGCCAGCAGTTTTAACGGACTGGGGCACTATGGCTACACCTTC. V usage is TRBV12-3 or TRBV12-4 and J usage is TRBJ1-2, with D perhaps matching TRBD1 (5 bases). V dropped 3 bases and J dropped 3 bases, with 14 bases sitting between them. This CDR3 is built from 15 residues.

The chain joins TRBV19 to TRBJ2-1; D may match TRBD1 or TRBD2 (5 bases each). The V gene lost 6 bases and the J gene lost 6 bases, with 18 bases spanning the gap. CDR3 length equals 15 residues. Germline V gene lookup returns CDR1 LNHDA and CDR2 SQIVND (reference sequence). The CDR3 DNA follows: TGTGCCAGTAGACCGGGACCAGAAACGCGCAATGAGCAGTTCTTC. It is translated as CASRPGPETRNEQFF.

A few counts support this clonotype. The gene calls are TRBV12-3 or TRBV12-4 and TRBJ2-7, with 8 positions matching TRBD1. V shed 5 bases, J shed 6 bases, and the junction held 9 bases outside the gene matches. The CDR3 loop spans 14 amino acids. CDR3 sequence: CASSLGQGQGEQYF. CDR3 nucleotide sequence: TGTGCCAGCAGTCTAGGACAGGGCCAAGGCGAGCAGTACTTC.

This clonotype was counted only a few times. The chain is built from TRBV18 and TRBJ2-1, with 12 bases identical to TRBD2. This CDR3 contains 16 residues. V lost 1 base and J lost 6; bases outside the gene matches: 4. The germline gives CDR1 KGHSH, CDR2 LQKENI. In DNA form, the CDR3 reads TGTGCCAGCTCACCACGGACTAGCGGGGCATTCAATGAGCAGTTCTTC. Amino acid sequence: CASSPRTSGAFNEQFF.

This clonotype appeared many times. V is TRBV24-1 and J is TRBJ2-1; D not resolved. The V end was cut by 9 bases, the J end by 6 bases, with 11 bases between. Germline CDR1 reads KGHDR; CDR2 reads SFDVKD. The CDR3 extends over 12 amino acids. The CDR3 DNA sequence: TGTGCCACCGCTGGAAGTGGCAATGAGCAGTTCTTC. Residues: CATAGSGNEQFF.